Presented here are 26 T cell receptor beta chains from one specimen sequenced in a study of CD8 T cells in Susac syndrome. Random hexamers were used to reverse transcribe roughly 0.5 to 1 ug of RNA. Each CDR3 protein is one row after TCRdb ran MiXCR on the immunoSEQ multiplex PCR reads. The sample lists about 290,000 distinct CDR3 sequences; approximately 89% were seen once. The sequencing input was CD8+ T cells from PBMCs. The receptors were sampled from a human donor with multiple sclerosis.

V and J are TRBV20-1 and TRBJ2-7; 12 bases line up with TRBD1. In germline, CDR1 is DFQATT, CDR2 SNEGSKA (reference sequence). The trim removed 3 bases at V and 4 bases at J, leaving 4 bases unmatched. This CDR3 has 14 residues. The CDR3 DNA follows: TGCAGTGCTAGGCCGGGACAGGGGGCTTACGAGCAGTACTTC. This translates into CSARPGQGAYEQYF.

V is TRBV6-5 and J is TRBJ2-7; 10 nucleotides agree with TRBD2. With 4 bases clipped from V and 4 bases from J, the junction kept 7 bases outside the gene matches. The germline V gene encodes CDR1 MNHEY and CDR2 SVGAGI. This CDR3 contains 15 residues. The CDR3 spells CASSLQREGWYEQYF. The CDR3 nucleotides read TGTGCCAGCAGTTTGCAGCGGGAGGGGTGGTACGAGCAGTACTTC.

The genes are TRBV9 and TRBJ1-1, with TRBD1 identical over 12 bases. V gave up 3 bases and J gave up 0 bases; unmatched junction bases: 9. The CDR3 loop spans 18 amino acids. Germline assignment: CDR1 SGDLS and CDR2 YYNGEE. This CDR3 is CASSARPGQGAMNTEAFF. CDR3 nucleotides: TGTGCCAGCAGCGCAAGACCGGGACAGGGGGCGATGAACACTGAAGCTTTCTTT.

The chain joins TRBV27 to TRBJ2-7; 7 bases align to TRBD1. Germline assignment: CDR1 MNHEY and CDR2 SMNVEV (reference sequence). The CDR3 has 14 residues. The ends lost 6 bases at V and 4 bases at J; junction bases unmatched: 9. The CDR3 region is CASSLDRENYEQYF. CDR3 sequence (DNA): TGTGCCAGCAGCCTCGACAGGGAAAATTACGAGCAGTACTTC.

This clonotype is a singleton in its sample. The chain recombines TRBV7-6 with TRBJ2-5; D unclear. The germline V and J ends were trimmed by 2 bases and 3 bases, with 10 bases remaining between them. Germline V gene sequence: CDR1 SGHVS, CDR2 FNYEAQ. There are 14 residues in the CDR3. CDR3 sequence: CASSLYGSKETQYF. The CDR3 bases are TGTGCCAGCAGCTTATACGGCAGTAAAGAGACCCAGTACTTC.

The chain links TRBV27 to TRBJ2-7; D perhaps matches TRBD1 (5 bases). The CDR3 consists of 13 residues. The V and J ends lost 4 bases and 4 bases respectively, with 11 bases between them. Germline V gene lookup returns CDR1 MNHEY and CDR2 SMNVEV (reference sequence). The CDR3 sequence is CASSSGFGYEQYF. CDR3 DNA sequence: TGTGCCAGCAGTTCAGGGTTCGGGTACGAGCAGTACTTC.

The V and J genes are TRBV29-1 and TRBJ2-1; D may be TRBD2 (5 bases). The CDR3 loop spans 11 amino acids. V lost 6 bases to trimming and J lost 5 bases, with 8 bases between them. Germline V gene sequence: CDR1 SQVTM, CDR2 ANQGSEA. The CDR3: CSVGINNEQFF. CDR3 sequence (DNA): TGCAGCGTCGGGATAAACAATGAGCAGTTCTTC.

The DNA for the CDR3 is TGCAGTGCTAGAGACATCCGGGACGGCTTACTCTATGGCTACACCTTC. Protein: CSARDIRDGLLYGYTF. V and J are TRBV20-1 and TRBJ1-2; D is perhaps TRBD1 (5 bases). There are 16 residues in the CDR3. Germline V gives CDR1 DFQATT, CDR2 SNEGSKA (reference sequence). The germline V and J ends were trimmed by 0 bases and 4 bases, with 18 bases remaining between them.

The chain uses TRBV7-8 and TRBJ2-2; D call uncertain. There are 18 residues in the CDR3. Germline CDR1 is SGHVS and CDR2 is FQNEAQ. V dropped 5 bases and J dropped 0 bases, with 19 bases sitting between them. The chain's CDR3 is CASSVSRGKPSNTGELFF. CDR3 nucleotide sequence: TGTGCCAGCAGCGTTAGTCGTGGGAAGCCCTCGAACACCGGGGAGCTGTTTTTT. Drawing the rest from reference TRBV7-8 and TRBJ2-2, the complete variable domain is GAGVSQSPRYKVAKRGQDVALRCDPISGHVSLFWYQQALGQGPEFLTYFQNEAQLDKSGLPSDRFFAERPEGSVSTLKIQRTQQEDSAVYLCASSVSRGKPSNTGELFFGEGSRLTVL.

This chain joins TRBV12-3 or TRBV12-4 and TRBJ2-7, with 16 bases that match TRBD2. The CDR3 sequence is 18 residues long. V lost 6 bases to trimming and J lost 3 bases; unmatched junction nucleotides: 11. CDR3 sequence: CASSPLGTSGRGIYEQYF. CDR3 DNA sequence: TGTGCCAGCAGCCCCCTCGGGACTAGCGGGAGGGGGATCTACGAGCAGTACTTC.

J is TRBJ2-1 and V is TRBV7-9; D is unclear. Germline V gives CDR1 SEHNR, CDR2 FQNEAQ (reference sequence). The CDR3 is 14 residues long. The V end was cut by 5 bases, the J end by 7 bases, with 15 bases between. The CDR3 bases are TGTGCCAGCAGCCCCCTCAGGAGTTGGAATGAGCAGTTCTTC. This translates into CASSPLRSWNEQFF.

This chain uses TRBV4-3 with TRBJ1-5; 7 nucleotides match TRBD1. Germline trimming cut 0 bases from V and 7 bases from J; bases unmatched to any gene: 6. Germline V gives CDR1 LGHNA, CDR2 YSLEER. The CDR3 is made up of 15 amino acids. CDR3 nucleotide sequence: TGCGCCAGCAGCCAAGATTTCCAGGGGGACCAGCCCCAGCATTTT. Protein: CASSQDFQGDQPQHF.

This clonotype was detected only once. The J gene is TRBJ2-2, the V gene TRBV5-6, with D unresolved. The CDR3 is 12 amino acids. Looked up from germline, CDR1 is SGHDT and CDR2 is YYEEEE. V was cut by 2 bases and J by 8 bases, with 7 bases left in between. The CDR3 DNA reads TGTGCCAGCAGCTTCGGAGTGGGGGAGCTGTTTTTT. It is translated as CASSFGVGELFF. The entire variable domain, with the rest obtained from reference TRBV5-6 and TRBJ2-2, is as follows: DAGVTQSPTHLIKTRGQQVTLRCSPKSGHDTVSWYQQALGQGPQFIFQYYEEEERQRGNFPDRFSGHQFPNYSSELNVNALLLGDSALYLCASSFGVGELFFGEGSRLTVL.

The V gene is TRBV27, the J gene TRBJ2-5; 12 bases match TRBD2. V shed 2 bases and J 3 bases; nucleotides not matched to a gene: 7. CDR1 is MNHEY and CDR2 is SMNVEV in the germline V gene (reference sequence). This CDR3 is 17 amino acids long. CDR3 amino acids: CASSLPGTSGPKETQYF. CDR3 DNA sequence: TGTGCCAGCAGTTTACCAGGGACTAGCGGGCCAAAAGAGACCCAGTACTTC.

J is TRBJ2-7 and V is TRBV12-3 or TRBV12-4; possible D gene TRBD1, 6 bases. V lost 3 bases to trimming and J lost 0 bases, with 12 bases between them. The CDR3 runs to 15 residues. The CDR3 nucleotides read TGTGCCAGCAGTTTCTCCGGGACAAACTCCTACGAGCAGTACTTC. It yields the protein CASSFSGTNSYEQYF.

The chain recombines TRBV20-1 with TRBJ2-2; a weak D match, TRBD2 (6 bases). This CDR3 region has 14 residues. V was trimmed by 0 bases and J by 5 bases, leaving 10 bases between them. CDR1 and CDR2 (germline): DFQATT, SNEGSKA (reference sequence). The CDR3 region is CSARDPGTTGELFF. CDR3 sequence (DNA): TGCAGTGCTAGAGATCCCGGGACTACCGGGGAGCTGTTTTTT.

This clonotype has more than one count but fewer than ten. CDR3 protein: CATSDSDAEQYF. DNA of the CDR3: TGTGCCACCAGTGATTCTGACGCCGAGCAGTACTTC. V usage is TRBV24-1 and J usage is TRBJ2-7; D remains ambiguous. V gave up 2 bases and J gave up 6 bases, with 7 bases separating them. Looked up from germline, CDR1 is KGHDR and CDR2 is SFDVKD. This CDR3 contains 12 residues.

Only one count was recorded for this clonotype. The chain recombines TRBV6-2 or TRBV6-3 with TRBJ2-7; D is unclear. The CDR3 totals 14 residues. V lost 0 bases and J lost 1, with 7 bases in between. Germline lookup yields CDR1 MNHEY and CDR2 SVGEGT. In DNA form, the CDR3 reads TGTGCCAGCAGTTACTCGTACGGGTCCTACGAGCAGTACTTC. This codes for CASSYSYGSYEQYF.

The chain links TRBV28 to TRBJ1-4; D perhaps matches TRBD1 (5 bases). The CDR3 extends over 15 amino acids. From germline, CDR1 is MDHEN and CDR2 SYDVKM. With 2 bases removed from V and 6 bases from J, the gap between germline ends came to 13 bases. CDR3 region: CASSLIRGGDEKLFF. The DNA of the CDR3 is TGTGCCAGCAGTTTAATTAGGGGCGGAGATGAAAAACTGTTTTTT. Full variable domain (missing parts from reference TRBV28 and TRBJ1-4): DVKVTQSSRYLVKRTGEKVFLECVQDMDHENMFWYRQDPGLGLRLIYFSYDVKMKEKGDIPEGYSVSREKKERFSLILESASTNQTSMYLCASSLIRGGDEKLFFGSGTQLSVL.

The table lists this clonotype with a count of one. The J gene is TRBJ2-3, the V gene TRBV4-3; 7 nucleotides line up with TRBD2. Germline loops: CDR1 LGHNA, CDR2 YSLEER. The CDR3 sequence is 17 residues long. Unmatched junction bases numbered 15, after V lost 3 bases and J lost 6 bases. The CDR3 DNA reads TGCGCCAGCAGCCACGCTACCGGGGACTACCCGCCGGATACGCAGTATTTT. It encodes CASSHATGDYPPDTQYF.

This chain joins TRBV7-9 and TRBJ2-7, with D perhaps being TRBD1 or TRBD2 (5 bases each). This CDR3 has 11 amino acids. With 3 bases removed from V and 11 bases from J, the gap between germline ends came to 11 bases. The germline CDR1 and CDR2 sequences are SEHNR and FQNEAQ (reference sequence). In DNA, the CDR3 is TGTGCCAGCAGCTTGGGGACGGCGAAGTACTTC. Its protein product is CASSLGTAKYF.

The chain joins TRBV7-9 to TRBJ2-1; D perhaps matches TRBD2 (5 bases). The CDR3 has 14 residues. V lost 1 base and J 9 bases, leaving 13 bases between the germline ends. CDR1 and CDR2 (germline): SEHNR, FQNEAQ (reference sequence). The CDR3 region has the DNA TGTGCCAGCAGCTTAGTGTCCCGGGGAACTGAGCAGTTCTTC. It encodes CASSLVSRGTEQFF.

In this sample, this clonotype turned up once. The chain combines TRBV10-3 with TRBJ1-1; TRBD1 is a possible D gene (5 bases). The CDR3 has 16 residues. Trimming left V 9 bases short and J 1 base short, with 21 bases between. Germline-derived CDR1 and CDR2 are ENHRY and SYGVKD. CDR3 sequence reads: CAIRGNPYRQNTEAFF. CDR3 nucleotides: TGTGCCATAAGGGGTAACCCGTACCGCCAGAACACTGAAGCTTTCTTT.

The chain is built from TRBV7-9 and TRBJ1-1, with TRBD1 as a possible D gene (6 bases). V was pared by 1 base and J by 4 bases, with 7 bases between. This CDR3 has 13 amino acids. The germline gives CDR1 SEHNR, CDR2 FQNEAQ (reference sequence). The CDR3 bases are TGTGCCAGCAGCTTAGGGACAGTCACTGAAGCTTTCTTT. Protein product: CASSLGTVTEAFF.

This chain connects TRBV6-2 or TRBV6-3 to TRBJ2-1; the match to TRBD2 covers 10 bases. The CDR3 loop spans 15 amino acids. V lost 6 bases to trimming and J lost 7 bases; unmatched junction nucleotides: 9. Germline V gives CDR1 MNHEY, CDR2 SVGEGT. CDR3 nucleotides: TGTGCCAGCAGCCTAAGCGGGGGGGCCCGGAATGAGCAGTTCTTC. Translating gives CASSLSGGARNEQFF.

The CDR3 region has the DNA TGTGCCAGCAGTTTCGCTAGTCTGGTAGCCGGGGAGCTGTTTTTT. Amino acids: CASSFASLVAGELFF. V usage is TRBV2 and J usage is TRBJ2-2; D not certain. V was clipped by 5 bases and J by 6 bases, with 16 bases between them. The length of the CDR3 is 15 residues. Germline CDR1 reads SNHLY; CDR2 reads FYNNEI.